This T cell receptor (beta chain) appears in the sequencing data of a study of CD8 T cells in ankylosing spondylitis. Study observations and caveats: Enrichment of disease-linked clones was reportedly significant in matched ankylosing spondylitis synovial fluid. A TCR beta motif of fewer than ten highly homologous variants appeared characteristic of ankylosing spondylitis blood.

The CDR3 runs to 17 residues. Trimming cost V 6 bases and J 6 bases, with 26 bases left between them. Germline V gene sequence: CDR1 MNHNS, CDR2 SASEGT. This clonotype has ten or more counts. Its antigen is not identified. TCRdb ran MiXCR on the 5' RACE reads and lists one entry per CDR3 protein. The sample includes more than 500,000 distinct CDR3 sequences, less than 6% of them seen just once. The TCR comes from a male donor with ankylosing spondylitis. The source material was blood, either unsorted or a sorted T cell fraction (not recorded which). This chain uses TRBV6-1 with TRBJ1-1; D perhaps matches TRBD1 (6 bases). CDR3 nucleotides: TGTGCCAGCAGCCCGATAGGGGGAAGGGGGTCCGCGGCTGAAGCTTTCTTT. Its translation is CASSPIGGRGSAAEAFF.